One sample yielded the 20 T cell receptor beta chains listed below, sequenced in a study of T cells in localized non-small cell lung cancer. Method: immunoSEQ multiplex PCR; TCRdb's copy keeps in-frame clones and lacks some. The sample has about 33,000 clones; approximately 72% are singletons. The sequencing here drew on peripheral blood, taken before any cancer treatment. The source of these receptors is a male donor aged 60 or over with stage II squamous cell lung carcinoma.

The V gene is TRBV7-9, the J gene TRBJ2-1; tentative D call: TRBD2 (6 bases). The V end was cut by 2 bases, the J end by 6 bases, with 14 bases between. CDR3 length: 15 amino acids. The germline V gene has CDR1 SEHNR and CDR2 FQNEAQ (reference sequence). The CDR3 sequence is CASSLPKVGGNEQFF. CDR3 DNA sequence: TGTGCCAGCAGCTTACCAAAAGTCGGGGGCAATGAGCAGTTCTTC.

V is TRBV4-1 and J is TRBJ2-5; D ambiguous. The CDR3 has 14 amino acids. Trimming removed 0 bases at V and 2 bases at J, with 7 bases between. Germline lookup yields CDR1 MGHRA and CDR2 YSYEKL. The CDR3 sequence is CASSQDHPQETQYF. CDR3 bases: TGCGCCAGCAGCCAAGATCACCCGCAAGAGACCCAGTACTTC.

CDR3 region: CASSLSRTGFREQYF. The CDR3 nucleotides are TGTGCCAGCAGCTTGTCCCGGACAGGGTTCCGCGAGCAGTACTTC. The rearrangement joins TRBV7-2 to TRBJ2-7, with 8 bases lining up with TRBD1. In germline, CDR1 is SGHTA, CDR2 FQGNSA. V lost 3 bases to trimming and J lost 6 bases; unmatched junction nucleotides: 10. This CDR3 is built from 15 residues. Based on the CDR3 plus reference TRBV7-2 and TRBJ2-7, the full variable domain is GAGVSQSPSNKVTEKGKDVELRCDPISGHTALYWYRQSLGQGLEFLIYFQGNSAPDKSGLPSDRFSAERTGGSVSTLTIQRTQQEDSAVYLCASSLSRTGFREQYFGPGTRLTVT.

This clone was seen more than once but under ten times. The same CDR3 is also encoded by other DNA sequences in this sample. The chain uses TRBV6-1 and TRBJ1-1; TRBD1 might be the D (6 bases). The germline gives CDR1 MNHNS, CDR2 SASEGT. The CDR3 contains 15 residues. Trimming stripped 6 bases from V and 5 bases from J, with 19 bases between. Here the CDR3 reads CASSPRAGATTEAFF. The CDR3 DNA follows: TGTGCCAGCAGCCCCCGGGCGGGGGCAACTACTGAAGCTTTCTTT.

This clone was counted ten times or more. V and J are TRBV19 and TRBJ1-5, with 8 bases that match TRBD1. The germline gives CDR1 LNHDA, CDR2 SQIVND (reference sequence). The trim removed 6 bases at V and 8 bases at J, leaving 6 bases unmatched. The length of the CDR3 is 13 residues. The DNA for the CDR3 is TGTGCCAGTAGGACAGGGGTAGTGGAGCCCCAGCATTTT. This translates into CASRTGVVEPQHF.

The CDR3 spells CSAETGYGYTF. CDR3 nucleotide sequence: TGCAGTGCCGAGACAGGCTATGGCTACACCTTC. The chain couples TRBV20-1 to TRBJ1-2, with D perhaps TRBD1 (6 bases). Between the trimmed V and J ends, which lost 6 bases and 4 bases, there was a span of 9 bases. In germline, CDR1 is DFQATT, CDR2 SNEGSKA (reference sequence). The CDR3 loop spans 11 amino acids.

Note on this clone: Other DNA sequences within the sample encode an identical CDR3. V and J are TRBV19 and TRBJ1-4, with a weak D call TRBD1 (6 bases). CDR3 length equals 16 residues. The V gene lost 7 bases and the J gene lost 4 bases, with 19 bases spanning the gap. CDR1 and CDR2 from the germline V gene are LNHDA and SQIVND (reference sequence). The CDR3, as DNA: TGTGCCAGTATGGGAGTTCAAGGACAGAATAATGAAAAACTGTTTTTT. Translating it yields CASMGVQGQNNEKLFF.

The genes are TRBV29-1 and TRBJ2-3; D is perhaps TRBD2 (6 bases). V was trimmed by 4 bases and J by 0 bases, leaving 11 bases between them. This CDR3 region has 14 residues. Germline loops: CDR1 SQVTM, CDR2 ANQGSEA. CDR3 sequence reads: CSVAGGASTDTQYF. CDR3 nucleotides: TGCAGCGTTGCGGGCGGGGCCAGCACAGATACGCAGTATTTT.

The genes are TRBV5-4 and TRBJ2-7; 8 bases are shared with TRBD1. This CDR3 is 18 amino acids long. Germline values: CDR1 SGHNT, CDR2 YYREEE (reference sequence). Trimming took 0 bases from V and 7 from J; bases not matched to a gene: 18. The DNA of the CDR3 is TGTGCCAGCAGCTTGGAAGGGGGCAGGGGGCGTTCCTCTACGGAGCAGTACTTC. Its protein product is CASSLEGGRGRSSTEQYF.

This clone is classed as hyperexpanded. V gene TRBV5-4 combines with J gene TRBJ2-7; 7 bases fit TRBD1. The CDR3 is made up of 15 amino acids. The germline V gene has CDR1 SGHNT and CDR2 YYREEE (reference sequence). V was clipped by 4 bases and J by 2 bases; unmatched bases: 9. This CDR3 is CASSTRGQGAYEQYF. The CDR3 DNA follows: TGTGCCAGCAGCACCCGCGGCCAGGGGGCCTACGAGCAGTACTTC.

The CDR3 here is CASSFTGTGVGELFF. In nucleotides, the CDR3 is TGTGCCAGCAGTTTCACCGGGACAGGGGTCGGGGAGCTGTTTTTT. The chain combines TRBV5-4 with TRBJ2-2, with TRBD1 matching over 10 bases. V lost 5 bases, J lost 7 bases, and 8 bases stayed unmatched. Germline CDR1 is SGHNT and CDR2 is YYREEE (reference sequence). The CDR3 is made up of 15 amino acids.

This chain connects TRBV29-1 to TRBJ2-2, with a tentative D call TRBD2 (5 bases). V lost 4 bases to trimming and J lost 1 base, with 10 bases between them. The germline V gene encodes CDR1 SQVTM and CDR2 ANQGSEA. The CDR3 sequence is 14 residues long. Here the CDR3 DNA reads TGCAGCGTTGGGACTGACCTGAACACCGGGGAGCTGTTTTTT. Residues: CSVGTDLNTGELFF.

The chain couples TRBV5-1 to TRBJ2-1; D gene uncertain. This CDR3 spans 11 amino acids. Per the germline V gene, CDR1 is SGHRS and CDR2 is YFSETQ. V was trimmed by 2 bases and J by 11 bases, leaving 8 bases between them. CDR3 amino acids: CASSLESKQFF. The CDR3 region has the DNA TGCGCCAGCAGCTTAGAAAGTAAGCAGTTCTTC.

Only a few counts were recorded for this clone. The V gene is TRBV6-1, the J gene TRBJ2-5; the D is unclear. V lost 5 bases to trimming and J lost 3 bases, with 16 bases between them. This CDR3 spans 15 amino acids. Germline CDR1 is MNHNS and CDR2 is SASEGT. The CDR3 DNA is TGTGCCAGCAGTTCCGGGCTTTATGGAGAAGAGACCCAGTACTTC. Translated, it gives CASSSGLYGEETQYF.

CDR3 residues: CASSQVGGDHEQYF. The CDR3 bases are TGTGCCAGCAGCCAAGTGGGGGGAGACCACGAGCAGTACTTC. The gene calls are TRBV4-2 and TRBJ2-7; TRBD2 is a possible D gene (6 bases). The CDR3 contains 14 residues. V lost 1 base, J lost 5 bases, and 12 bases lay in between. From germline, CDR1 is LGHNA and CDR2 YNFKEQ.

The DNA for the CDR3 is TGTGCCAGCTCCGAGACAGGGGTGGGGGAAAAACTGTTTTTT. Translating gives CASSETGVGEKLFF. The chain employs TRBV27 and TRBJ1-4; 8 bases are a match to TRBD1. The CDR3 length is 14 residues. Trimming took 8 bases from V and 8 from J; bases not matched to a gene: 10. Germline V lookup: CDR1 MNHEY, CDR2 SMNVEV (reference sequence). The whole variable domain, filled in from reference TRBV27 and TRBJ1-4, reads EAQVTQNPRYLITVTGKKLTVTCSQNMNHEYMSWYRQDPGLGLRQIYYSMNVEVTDKGDVPEGYKVSRKEKRNFPLILESPSPNQTSLYFCASSETGVGEKLFFGSGTQLSVL.

This CDR3 reads CATAVGPYEQYF. For the CDR3, the DNA is TGTGCTACCGCGGTGGGACCCTACGAGCAGTACTTC. The chain combines TRBV12-5 with TRBJ2-7; D might be TRBD1 or TRBD2, each matching 5 bases. The CDR3 totals 12 residues. Germline V gene sequence: CDR1 LGHNT, CDR2 FRNRAP. Trimming took 10 bases from V and 2 from J, leaving 12 bases between them.

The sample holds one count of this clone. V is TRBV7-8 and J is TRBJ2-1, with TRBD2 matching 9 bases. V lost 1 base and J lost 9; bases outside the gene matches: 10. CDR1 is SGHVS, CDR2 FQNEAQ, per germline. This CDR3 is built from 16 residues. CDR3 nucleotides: TGTGCCAGCAGCTTAGAATCTAGCGGGAAAACAAGTGAGCAGTTCTTC. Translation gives CASSLESSGKTSEQFF.

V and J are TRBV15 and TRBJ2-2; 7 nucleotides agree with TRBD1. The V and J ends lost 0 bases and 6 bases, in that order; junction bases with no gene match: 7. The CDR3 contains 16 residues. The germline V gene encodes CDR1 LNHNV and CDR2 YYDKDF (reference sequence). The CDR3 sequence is CATSRDVGQAAGELFF. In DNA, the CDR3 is TGTGCCACCAGCAGAGATGTAGGACAGGCGGCCGGGGAGCTGTTTTTT.

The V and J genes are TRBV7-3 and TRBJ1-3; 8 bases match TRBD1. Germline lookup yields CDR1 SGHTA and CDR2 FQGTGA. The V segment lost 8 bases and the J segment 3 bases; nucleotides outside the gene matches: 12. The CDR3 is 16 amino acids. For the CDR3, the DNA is TGTGCCAGCGAGAAAAATCGGACAGGGTGTGGAAACACCATATATTTT. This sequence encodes CASEKNRTGCGNTIYF.